This note documents a single TCR beta chain sequence. The data derive from a study of cytomegalovirus exposure and HLA in healthy donors. Study context: Earlier sequencing of 150 million to 200 million T cells yielded nearly 120 million unique TCR beta sequences.

Both 60 Vbeta primers and 13 Jbeta primers went into the PCR. The method was immunoSEQ multiplex PCR; TCRdb's version includes in-frame clones alone and lacks a portion of them. The table lists fewer than 200,000 clones, around 84% of them singletons. Germline V gives CDR1 ENHRY, CDR2 SYGVKD. Trimming cost V 3 bases and J 8 bases, with 11 bases left between them. CDR3 length: 13 residues. Participants comprised healthy donors of bone marrow. The gene calls are TRBV10-3 and TRBJ2-1; no clear D gene. Sequenced input: PBMCs. The origin of this receptor is a man aged 25 to 45 in good health and CMV-seropositive. CDR3 bases: TGTGCCATCAGTGATGGCGTAACAGATGAGCAGTTCTTC. Its translation is CAISDGVTDEQFF.